The text below deals with one TCR beta chain. This clonotype was recorded at least ten times. This receptor's antigen is unknown. Nothing much larger sits one base from this clone, and base qualities are not available. Library construction relied on RACE. TCRdb lists the instrument as NextSeq 500. During library preparation, unique molecular identifiers were attached to individual cDNA molecules so that TCRs could be counted in a quantitative, reproducible way. Both TCR alpha and TCR beta chains were sequenced from each blood RNA sample. Regarding the original processing steps: A median of approximately 100,000 TCRs per sample was observed, with a range of about 23,224 to 750,000. V, J and CDR3 annotation of the TCR reads was performed with the Decombinator software suite. For PS versus PT1 abundance plots, all samples were subsampled to the same number of TCRs (28,000). TCRs were defined as expanded if absent before sensitization and observed at least eight times at the 2-week time point. TCRdb redid the processing of the public reads, applying fastp at Q25 and MiXCR, and retained in-frame beta chains. Each record represents a unique CDR3 protein, reported with the most common genes and DNA among its rows. TCRdb's processing, not the study's, gives the V and J calls here. The sample table records over 300,000 distinct CDR3 sequences; more than 4.5% of these occur just once. The top ten constitute just over 2.5% of the sample.

The record originates from a study of human T cells and chemical hapten exposure (dated by TCRdb to about 2021). Study-wide context: For sensitization, 2% DPC in acetone was applied to a roughly 2 cm by roughly 2 cm area of upper inner arm skin. Throughout the roughly 25-week study period, patients were also given weekly therapeutic DPC doses on the scalp. Alopecia areata with under or over 50% scalp involvement, alopecia totalis and alopecia universalis were represented in the patient cohort, which was mostly female. Blood for TCR sequencing was provided by twenty-nine alopecia patients at one to four time points (pre-sensitization, 2, 6 and 24 weeks). Patch testing was performed on the upper back with Finn chambers containing 0.01% DPC, and the patch tests were scored after 6 days according to International Contact Dermatitis Research Group standards. Libraries were combined into a pool for sequencing, and differences in TCR yield between samples came mainly from small differences in library volumes within the pool. Blood samples were taken from patients before sensitization (week 0) and at 2, 6 and about 24 weeks after DPC sensitization. This study followed changes in the peripheral blood TCR repertoire in vivo during primary and secondary sensitization of alopecia patients to the hapten diphenylcyclopropenone (DPC). Points the paper makes about the study in general: Because every patient had alopecia, a presumed autoimmune disease, the patients' immune response might differ from that of healthy individuals. Significantly more large CDR3 similarity clusters were formed by expanded TCRs than by pre-sensitization or healthy control sets, consistent with antigen-driven responses. After repeated subsampling, changes were observed in the strength of the expansion versus patch-test correlation and in the threshold at which the correlation became significant. The number of PT1 expanded TCRs positively correlated with patch test score, significant at thresholds 8, 16 and 32 but not 4. DPC sensitization did not change the number of TCRs with a frequency above 1 in 1000, and there was no evidence of changes in global repertoire structure.

The germline V gene sets CDR1 to LGHNA and CDR2 to YNFKEQ. The CDR3 sequence holds 13 residues, the cysteine and phenylalanine included. The read is trimmed to its CDR3 DNA, 39 bases read in frame from base 1. V is trimmed back by 4 bases and J by 6 bases, and the junction contains 4 bases that no gene match accounts for. What this sample's time point label stands for: pre-sensitization, week 0. In light of the paper, this sample's treatment or condition label describes: therapeutic diphenylcyclopropenone sensitization with weekly scalp DPC. At each patch-test visit, blood was drawn before the patch test was applied. To be eligible, patients had to be aged 18 to 70, diagnosed with alopecia and judged suitable for DPC therapy, while pregnant patients were excluded. Total RNA was isolated from unfractionated whole blood collected in Tempus Blood RNA tubes.

The receptor comes from a woman in her forties or fifties with alopecia areata. Some clones in this sample may be carry-over from other donors' samples. The V gene is TRBV4-2 and the J gene is TRBJ2-7, and 9 bases in between align with TRBD1. The source material was whole blood, sampled in connection with sensitization to the hapten diphenylcyclopropenone (DPC). The DNA sequence reads TGTGCCAGCAGCCCCCTGGACAGGGGCGAGCAGTACTTC. Protein translation: CASSPLDRGEQYF.